Listed below are T cell receptor beta chains from one sample, sequenced in a study of OX40 agonist ivuxolimab in advanced cancers. Some clones are missing from TCRdb's copy, which holds only in-frame ones; the method was immunoSEQ multiplex PCR. The table lists 50,000 to 60,000 clones, 70% to 80% of them singletons. This specimen consisted of CD4+ or CD8+ T cells sorted from blood, obtained in a trial of the OX40 agonist ivuxolimab. The receptors shown here come from an adult with an advanced solid tumor such as melanoma, head and neck, liver or kidney cancer. Both conserved end residues are part of each CDR3. The D gene is left open where the match is weak.

TRBJ2-7,NA,TRBV27,CASSVAAESYEQYF
TRBJ1-6,NA,TRBV30,CAWSRAGAGNSPLHF
TRBJ2-1,TRBD2,TRBV25-1,CASSDISGGAFNEQFF
TRBJ2-7,NA,TRBV7-9,CASSFPDRSSSYEQYF
TRBJ1-2,NA,TRBV18,CASGENYGYTF
TRBJ1-2,NA,TRBV5-1,CASSFKGSNYGYTF
TRBJ2-5,TRBD1,TRBV29-1,CSVEAGQQETQYF
TRBJ1-1,TRBD1,TRBV5-1,CASSIGQGEAAFF
TRBJ1-2,NA,TRBV5-4,CASSYGTVLNYGYTF
TRBJ1-4,NA,TRBV14,CASSPQNGGRVNEKLFF
TRBJ1-2,NA,TRBV30,CAWTPEGGYYGYTF
TRBJ1-1,NA,TRBV18,CASSPPAGFRTEDNTEAFF
TRBJ2-1,NA,TRBV6-1,CASSDPVPADEQFF
TRBJ2-7,NA,TRBV6-1,CASRKAVTYEQYF
TRBJ2-7,TRBD1,TRBV2,CASSDQGASEQYF
TRBJ2-1,TRBD1,TRBV19,CASTKNGQGPLEEQFF
TRBJ2-7,NA,TRBV5-8,CASTRGGRATYEQYF
NA,NA,TRBV4-2,CASSQDIARVPYEQYF
TRBJ2-7,TRBD2,TRBV11-2,CASSPKGTSGGRVYEQYF
TRBJ2-3,NA,TRBV5-6,CASVLISDTDTQYF
TRBJ2-7,NA,TRBV21-1,CASSEPGQGTYEQYF
TRBJ2-3,NA,TRBV6-1,CAGGVSTDTQYF
TRBJ1-5,TRBD1,TRBV28,CASSLLGQGSNQPQHF
TRBJ2-3,NA,TRBV9,CASSVTTDLGDTQYF
TRBJ1-2,TRBD1,TRBV30,CALDRDYGYTF
TRBJ2-2,TRBD1,TRBV11-2,CASIPDRGQMGTGELFF
TRBJ1-5,TRBD1,TRBV19,CASSRDRGQPQHF
TRBJ2-7,NA,TRBV11-2,CASSAGQNSYEQYF
TRBJ2-3,NA,TRBV4-1,CASSPYRDFTDTQYF
TRBJ2-1,TRBD1,TRBV5-1,CASRDGQGLVNEQFF
TRBJ1-2,TRBD1,TRBV10-3,CAIRRDRATSGYGYTF
TRBJ2-7,TRBD2,TRBV5-1,CASSLASPSGRTSYEQYF
TRBJ2-3,TRBD2,TRBV28,CASCLTSGNTDTQYF
TRBJ1-5,NA,TRBV7-8,CASSTTGPYSNQPQHF
TRBJ2-4,NA,TRBV11-2,CASRTTIAKNIQYF
TRBJ1-1,TRBD1,TRBV10-3,CAISDFEQGATEAFF
TRBJ2-2,NA,TRBV5-1,CASSLVGGEDTGELFF
TRBJ2-5,TRBD2,TRBV6-5,CASSSIGEGETQYF
TRBJ1-1,NA,TRBV7-9,CASSLGTGSMAAFF
TRBJ2-1,NA,TRBV2,CASRRLVHNEQFF
TRBJ2-3,TRBD2,TRBV10-2,CASTSGGTDTQYF
TRBJ1-5,TRBD1,TRBV4-1,CASSFDRDQPQHF
TRBJ2-7,NA,TRBV14,CASSQDFLSYEQYF
TRBJ2-7,NA,TRBV7-9,CASSLDWGKAVYEQYF